Presented here are 24 T cell receptor beta chains from one specimen sequenced in a study of blood T cells in healthy people across ages. A second roughly 6 to 11 cycle PCR used barcoded and J-beta primers. TCRdb processed the 5' RACE reads anew with MiXCR; each CDR3 protein has one entry. Of 600,000 or so distinct CDR3 sequences listed, roughly 21% are singletons. The sample comprised blood. The receptor source for this set is a man between 70 and 80 years old in good health.

As to this clonotype: Since no conserved phenylalanine or tryptophan closes the CDR3, a read error is the likely cause. The chain's CDR3 is CASSRERGEGKLFL. The CDR3 DNA is TGTGCCAGCAGCCGGGAACGAGGAGAAGGAAAACTGTTTCTT. The chain employs TRBV11-2 and TRBJ1-4; D unclear. The CDR3 has 14 amino acids. V gave up 5 bases and J gave up 10 bases, with 17 bases separating them. The germline CDR1 and CDR2 sequences are SGHAT and FQNNGV.

The chain employs TRBV6-2 or TRBV6-3 and TRBJ2-2; 7 positions agree with TRBD1. Germline V gives CDR1 MNHEY, CDR2 SVGEGT. The V segment lost 5 bases and the J segment 7 bases; nucleotides outside the gene matches: 4. The CDR3 sequence is 13 residues long. The CDR3 spells CASSMNRGGELFF. DNA for the CDR3: TGTGCCAGCAGTATGAACAGGGGCGGGGAGCTGTTTTTT.

This clonotype was recorded a few times. The chain links TRBV12-3 or TRBV12-4 to TRBJ2-7; no reliable D call. The V end was cut by 3 bases, the J end by 0 bases, with 6 bases between. CDR3 length: 13 amino acids. DNA for the CDR3: TGTGCCAGCAGTTTGTACCCCTCCTACGAGCAGTACTTC. Translating it yields CASSLYPSYEQYF.

The CDR3 loop is CASSPPGNMNTEAFF. The CDR3 DNA sequence: TGTGCCAGCAGTCCTCCAGGGAACATGAACACTGAAGCTTTCTTT. J is TRBJ1-1 and V is TRBV28; D is possibly TRBD1 (5 bases). Looked up from germline, CDR1 is MDHEN and CDR2 is SYDVKM. V was trimmed by 5 bases and J by 0 bases, leaving 13 bases between them. CDR3 size: 15 residues.

Only a few counts were recorded for this clonotype. The rearrangement links TRBV20-1 to TRBJ2-7, with 10 bases fitting TRBD2. The CDR3 consists of 14 residues. The germline gives CDR1 DFQATT, CDR2 SNEGSKA (reference sequence). The V gene end was trimmed by 0 bases and the J gene end by 4 bases; junction bases not matched to a gene: 3. This CDR3 reads CSARDTSGKYEQYF. The DNA for the CDR3 is TGCAGTGCTAGAGATACTAGCGGGAAATACGAGCAGTACTTC.

In its sample, this clonotype was seen many times. The chain links TRBV5-1 to TRBJ2-7; the match to TRBD1 covers 7 bases. The CDR3 is 13 amino acids. The V and J ends lost 3 bases and 3 bases, in that order; junction bases with no gene match: 3. The germline gives CDR1 SGHRS, CDR2 YFSETQ. As DNA, the CDR3 is TGCGCCAGCAGCTCCCGGGACAGCTACGAGCAGTACTTC. Translating gives CASSSRDSYEQYF.

The chain is built from TRBV30 and TRBJ2-2; D perhaps matches TRBD2 (6 bases). The CDR3 consists of 13 residues. Trimming pared 2 bases from V and 5 bases from J, leaving 9 bases between. Germline loops: CDR1 GTSNPN, CDR2 SVGIG (reference sequence). In DNA, the CDR3 is TGTGCCTGGAGTCCGAGCGGGACCGGGGAGCTGTTTTTT. It encodes CAWSPSGTGELFF.

This clonotype has just a few counts. The CDR3 protein is CSAPSTREGQETQYF. CDR3 bases: TGCAGTGCCCCTTCTACCCGGGAGGGCCAAGAGACCCAGTACTTC. The chain has TRBV20-1 and TRBJ2-5; TRBD2 aligns across 8 bases. Germline CDR1 DFQATT, CDR2 SNEGSKA (reference sequence). V trimming: 6 bases; J trimming: 1 base; junction bases outside the gene matches: 10. CDR3 size: 15 residues.

This clonotype was counted a few times. The rearrangement uses TRBV29-1 and TRBJ1-1; maybe TRBD1 (6 bases). The CDR3 consists of 14 residues. Trimming cost V 1 base and J 3 bases, with 12 bases left between them. Germline CDR1 reads SQVTM; CDR2 reads ANQGSEA. The CDR3 reads CSVEVRGVYTEAFF. The DNA of the CDR3 is TGCAGCGTTGAAGTCAGGGGCGTTTACACTGAAGCTTTCTTT.

V is TRBV15 and J is TRBJ1-4, with D hard to call. The CDR3 sequence is 13 residues long. CDR1 is LNHNV, CDR2 YYDKDF, per germline (reference sequence). Trimming took off 0 bases at V and 7 bases at J, with 6 bases between the two ends. DNA for the CDR3: TGTGCCACCAGCAGAGATCGTATTGAAAAACTGTTTTTT. Its protein is CATSRDRIEKLFF. The complete variable domain, with remaining parts taken from reference TRBV15 and TRBJ1-4, reads DAMVIQNPRYQVTQFGKPVTLSCSQTLNHNVMYWYQQKSSQAPKLLFHYYDKDFNNEADTPDNFQSRRPNTSFCFLDIRSPGLGDTAMYLCATSRDRIEKLFFGSGTQLSVL.

The chain joins TRBV7-9 to TRBJ2-1; maybe TRBD1 (6 bases). Germline V lookup: CDR1 SEHNR, CDR2 FQNEAQ (reference sequence). Trimming shortened V by 5 bases and J by 8 bases, and 19 bases separated the two germline ends. The CDR3 extends over 15 amino acids. The CDR3 DNA follows: TGTGCCAGCAGCCTAATGTGGGACACCGGGGATGAGCAGTTCTTC. Protein sequence: CASSLMWDTGDEQFF. The whole variable domain, filled in from reference TRBV7-9 and TRBJ2-1, reads DTGVSQNPRHKITKRGQNVTFRCDPISEHNRLYWYRQTLGQGPEFLTYFQNEAQLEKSRLLSDRFSAERPKGSFSTLEIQRTEQGDSAMYLCASSLMWDTGDEQFFGPGTRLTVL.

The CDR3 nucleotides are TGTGCCAGCAGCTTGGGTCAGGGAGTCCTTAACACTGAAGCTTTCTTT. This translates into CASSLGQGVLNTEAFF. This sequence joins TRBV5-5 and TRBJ1-1; a possible D gene is TRBD1 (5 bases). The germline V and J ends were trimmed by 0 bases and 2 bases, with 14 bases remaining between them. The CDR3 is made up of 16 amino acids. Germline loops: CDR1 SGHKS, CDR2 YYEKEE (reference sequence). The full variable domain, in which reference TRBV5-5 and TRBJ1-1 provide the parts outside the CDR3, is DAGVTQSPTHLIKTRGQQVTLRCSPISGHKSVSWYQQVLGQGPQFIFQYYEKEERGRGNFPDRFSARQFPNYSSELNVNALLLGDSALYLCASSLGQGVLNTEAFFGQGTRLTVV.

This clonotype was recorded a few times. The chain uses TRBV3-1 and TRBJ1-1; D uncertain. The germline CDR1 and CDR2 sequences are LGHDT and YNNKEL (reference sequence). Trimming took off 1 base at V and 5 bases at J, with 8 bases between the two ends. The CDR3 totals 13 residues. The DNA of the CDR3 is TGTGCCAGCAGCCAAGCCCAGACAACTGAAGCTTTCTTT. This encodes CASSQAQTTEAFF.

The chain joins TRBV20-1 to TRBJ2-5, with D possibly TRBD1 on 5 matching bases. This CDR3 comprises 14 residues. V lost 2 bases, J lost 1 base, and 11 bases lay in between. Germline CDR1 and CDR2: DFQATT and SNEGSKA (reference sequence). The CDR3 spells CSARYGQGQETQYF. In DNA, the CDR3 is TGCAGTGCTAGATACGGGCAGGGCCAAGAGACCCAGTACTTC.

In this sample, this clonotype turned up a few times. V is TRBV27 and J is TRBJ2-7; perhaps TRBD1 as D (6 bases). Per the germline V gene, CDR1 is MNHEY and CDR2 is SMNVEV (reference sequence). Trimming shortened V by 5 bases and J by 0 bases, and 11 bases separated the two germline ends. The CDR3 covers 14 residues. CDR3 nucleotides: TGTGCCAGCAGTCCCCGGGACACCTCCTACGAGCAGTACTTC. It is translated as CASSPRDTSYEQYF.

The chain links TRBV28 to TRBJ2-1, with TRBD2 identical over 13 bases. The last part of the DNA fits TRBJ2-5 better; the J call may be wrong. Germline values: CDR1 MDHEN, CDR2 SYDVKM. The CDR3 totals 16 residues. CDR3 amino acids: CASSSQLAGGVETQYF. The CDR3 nucleotides read TGTGCCAGCAGTTCCCAACTAGCGGGAGGGGTAGAGACCCAGTACTTC.

This clonotype was found a few times. The genes are TRBV18 and TRBJ2-1; 7 bases map to TRBD2. The germline V gene has CDR1 KGHSH and CDR2 LQKENI. The CDR3 spans 16 residues. Losses at the gene ends were 1 base for V and 2 bases for J; bases not matched to a gene: 5. The CDR3 region is CASSPRASGAYNEQFF. The CDR3 bases are TGTGCCAGCTCACCACGTGCTAGCGGAGCCTACAATGAGCAGTTCTTC. Full variable domain (remainder filled in from reference TRBV18 and TRBJ2-1): NAGVMQNPRHLVRRRGQEARLRCSPMKGHSHVYWYRQLPEEGLKFMVYLQKENIIDESGMPKERFSAEFPKEGPSILRIQQVVRGDSAAYFCASSPRASGAYNEQFFGPGTRLTVL.

The CDR3 sequence is CASRDGTSGTYEQYF. The CDR3 nucleotides are TGTGCCAGCAGGGACGGGACTAGCGGAACCTACGAGCAGTACTTC. The V call is TRBV28, the J call TRBJ2-5; 11 bases agree with TRBD2. The end of the DNA is better explained by TRBJ2-7, so the J call may be wrong. This CDR3 spans 15 amino acids. Per germline, CDR1 MDHEN and CDR2 SYDVKM.

Only a few counts were recorded for this clonotype. V gene TRBV14 combines with J gene TRBJ2-7, with TRBD1 matching 9 bases. Unmatched junction bases numbered 11, after V lost 3 bases and J lost 5 bases. Germline V lookup: CDR1 SGHDN, CDR2 FVKESK. The CDR3 is made up of 16 amino acids. CDR3 sequence (DNA): TGTGCCAGCAGCCACGACAGGGGGGAATTTTTCGACGAGCAGTACTTC. This gives the protein CASSHDRGEFFDEQYF.

The chain joins TRBV4-1 to TRBJ2-7; 12 positions match TRBD2. Germline V CDR1 and CDR2: MGHRA, YSYEKL. The V gene end was trimmed by 0 bases and the J gene end by 4 bases; junction bases not matched to a gene: 13. This CDR3 region has 19 residues. CDR3 sequence: CASSQDSTLTSGSHYEQYF. The CDR3 DNA sequence: TGCGCCAGCAGCCAAGATAGTACACTGACTAGCGGGAGCCATTACGAGCAGTACTTC.

V is TRBV5-6 and J is TRBJ2-1; 8 bases agree with TRBD1. V shed 4 bases and J 7 bases; nucleotides not matched to a gene: 4. This CDR3 has 13 residues. Germline V gene data show CDR1 as SGHDT and CDR2 as YYEEEE. The CDR3 is CASSARQGNEQFF. In nucleotides, the CDR3 is TGTGCCAGCAGCGCTCGACAGGGGAATGAGCAGTTCTTC. Filled out from reference TRBV5-6 and TRBJ2-1, the complete variable domain reads DAGVTQSPTHLIKTRGQQVTLRCSPKSGHDTVSWYQQALGQGPQFIFQYYEEEERQRGNFPDRFSGHQFPNYSSELNVNALLLGDSALYLCASSARQGNEQFFGPGTRLTVL.

This clonotype was observed a handful of times. The V and J genes are TRBV6-5 and TRBJ1-1, with 8 bases matching TRBD1. The germline CDR1 and CDR2 sequences are MNHEY and SVGAGI. This CDR3 contains 14 residues. Germline trimming cut 6 bases from V and 6 bases from J; bases unmatched to any gene: 9. DNA for the CDR3: TGTGCCAGCAGGGGGACAGGTGTCAACGCTGAAGCTTTCTTT. It specifies CASRGTGVNAEAFF.

This clonotype appeared once. This sequence joins TRBV2 and TRBJ1-4; no clear D gene. This CDR3 is built from 15 residues. Germline V gene lookup returns CDR1 SNHLY and CDR2 FYNNEI. V was pared by 6 bases and J by 3 bases, with 14 bases between. CDR3 region: CASSLEQPPNEKLFF. CDR3 nucleotides: TGTGCCAGCAGCTTGGAACAGCCCCCTAATGAAAAACTGTTTTTT.

In this sample, this clonotype turned up a few times. The gene calls are TRBV5-6 and TRBJ2-5; D may be TRBD2 (5 bases). Germline CDR1 reads SGHDT; CDR2 reads YYEEEE. V gave up 4 bases and J gave up 4 bases, with 20 bases separating them. The CDR3 is made up of 16 amino acids. CDR3 amino acids: CASSTGVVAAGETQYF. The CDR3 DNA reads TGTGCCAGCAGCACTGGGGTCGTTGCGGCGGGAGAGACCCAGTACTTC.